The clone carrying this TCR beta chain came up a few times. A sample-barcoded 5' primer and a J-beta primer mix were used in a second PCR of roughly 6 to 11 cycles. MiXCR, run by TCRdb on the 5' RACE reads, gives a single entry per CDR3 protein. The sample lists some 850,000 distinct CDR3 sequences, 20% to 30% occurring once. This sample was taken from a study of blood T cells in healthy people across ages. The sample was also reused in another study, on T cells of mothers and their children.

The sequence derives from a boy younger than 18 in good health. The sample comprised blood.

The chain's CDR3 is CASRRTGGDIQYF. In DNA, the CDR3 is TGTGCCAGCAGACGGACCGGAGGGGACATTCAGTACTTC. V usage is TRBV5-4 and J usage is TRBJ2-4; tentatively, D is TRBD2 (6 bases). Germline V gene lookup returns CDR1 SGHNT and CDR2 YYREEE (reference sequence). V lost 5 bases to trimming and J lost 8 bases, with 14 bases between them. CDR3 length equals 13 residues. The full variable domain, its missing parts supplied by reference TRBV5-4 and TRBJ2-4, is ETGVTQSPTHLIKTRGQQVTLRCSSQSGHNTVSWYQQALGQGPQFIFQYYREEENGRGNFPPRFSGLQFPNYSSELNVNALELDDSALYLCASRRTGGDIQYFGAGTRLSVL.